This T cell receptor (gamma chain) was profiled in a study of Vδ1+ human thymocytes. Germline V lookup: CDR1 EGSTGY, CDR2 YDSYTSSV. CDR3 length: 11 residues. Study findings and constraints: Thymic TRG and TRD repertoires appeared highly polyclonal, with Gaussian CDR3 length distributions.

The template was reverse-transcribed extracted RNA. Pooled V-gene forward primers with one constant-region reverse primer generated the CDR3 amplicons by multiplex PCR. TCRdb called clones from the multiplex PCR reads again using CATT. The top ten hold 1.5% to 2% of the sample, which has under 13,000 gamma-chain clones, approximately 40% seen once. The table lists this clone with a few counts. Its antigen is not identified. A junction end diverges from the germline sequence, so it may reflect a read error. This specimen includes other DNA sequences encoding the same CDR3. The chain couples TRGV4 to TRGJ1 or TRGJ2. Specimen: Vdelta1+ gamma-delta thymocytes from the thymus. Specified subset: FACS-sorted CD3+ TCRalphabeta- TCRVdelta1+ TCRVdelta2- thymocytes. The sequence was collected from a boy in the first two years of life who had congenital heart surgery. DNA of the CDR3: TGTGCCACCTGGGATTCTGATAAGAAACTATTT. Translating gives CATWDSDKKLF.